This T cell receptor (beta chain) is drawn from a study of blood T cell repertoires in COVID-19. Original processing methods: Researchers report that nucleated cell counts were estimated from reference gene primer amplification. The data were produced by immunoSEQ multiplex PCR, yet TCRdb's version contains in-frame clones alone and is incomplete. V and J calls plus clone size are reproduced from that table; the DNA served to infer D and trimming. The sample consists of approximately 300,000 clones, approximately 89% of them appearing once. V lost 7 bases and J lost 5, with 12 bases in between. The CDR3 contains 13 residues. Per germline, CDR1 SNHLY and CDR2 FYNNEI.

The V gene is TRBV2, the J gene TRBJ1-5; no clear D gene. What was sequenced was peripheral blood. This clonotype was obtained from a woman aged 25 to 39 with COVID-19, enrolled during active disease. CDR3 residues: CASKRRVDQPQHF. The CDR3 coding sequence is TGTGCCAGCAAAAGGAGGGTGGATCAGCCCCAGCATTTT. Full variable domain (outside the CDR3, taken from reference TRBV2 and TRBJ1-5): EPEVTQTPSHQVTQMGQEVILRCVPISNHLYFYWYRQILGQKVEFLVSFYNNEISEKSEIFDDQFSVERPDGSNFTLKIRSTKLEDSAMYFCASKRRVDQPQHFGDGTRLSIL.